These T cell receptor beta chains were read from a single sample in a study of blood T cell repertoires in COVID-19. Sequencing used immunoSEQ multiplex PCR; TCRdb keeps in-frame clones, though not all of them. The table includes 200,000 to 300,000 clones, more than 85% detected once. Source material: peripheral blood. These receptors were collected from a woman in her sixties with COVID-19, enrolled during active disease. Each CDR3 is given with its conserved first and last residue. D genes are given only for firm matches. Clone size is given for some rows only: seen once, a few or many times, or a class if the clone is expanded.

TGCAGCGCCGGGTGGGACAAGAACACTGAAGCTTTCTTT | CSAGWDKNTEAFF | once | TRBJ1-1 | TRBV29-1 | -
TGTGCCAGCAGCTACGATCCGGGACAGGGGGACTATGGCTACACCTTC | CASSYDPGQGDYGYTF | once | TRBJ1-2 | TRBV5-4 | TRBD1
TGCGCCAGCAGTATCGGACAGGCCAAAAACATTCAGTACTTC | CASSIGQAKNIQYF | - | TRBJ2-4 | TRBV5-1 | -
TGTGCCAGCAGTTACACCCTTGGCGGCCCGCCCCAGCATTTT | CASSYTLGGPPQHF | - | TRBJ1-5 | TRBV6-5 | -
TGTGCCTGGAGTGTAGGGGTAGCCGGGGAGACCCAGTACTTC | CAWSVGVAGETQYF | - | TRBJ2-5 | TRBV30 | -
TGTGCCAGTATAGACAGCCGGTTGGGGAATACGCAGTATTTT | CASIDSRLGNTQYF | - | TRBJ2-3 | TRBV19 | -
TGTGCCAGCAGCTTGACTAGCCGAAATGAGCAGTTCTTC | CASSLTSRNEQFF | - | TRBJ2-1 | TRBV7-2 | TRBD2
TGTGCCAGCAGCTTCCGACAAGGAAATGAAAAACTGTTTTTT | CASSFRQGNEKLFF | - | TRBJ1-4 | TRBV7-2 | -
TGCAGCGTTGATTTTCAGGTCCGTGAGCAGTTCTTC | CSVDFQVREQFF | once | TRBJ2-1 | TRBV29-1 | -
TGTGCCAGCAGCTTGGGCGGGAGGGTAGATACGCAGTATTTT | CASSLGGRVDTQYF | - | TRBJ2-3 | TRBV5-4 | TRBD2
TGTGCCAGCAGCCCCCAGGGTGTGGAGACCCAGTACTTC | CASSPQGVETQYF | - | TRBJ2-5 | TRBV7-2 | -
TGTGCCAGCAGCTTAATGGGCACGGTCCAGCCCCAGCATTTT | CASSLMGTVQPQHF | - | TRBJ1-5 | TRBV7-2 | -
TGTGCCAGCGGCAGGGGAATGAACACTGAAGCTTTCTTT | CASGRGMNTEAFF | - | TRBJ1-1 | TRBV11-1 | -
TGTGCCAGCAGCTTAGCGCCGGGGAATCAGCCCCAGCATTTT | CASSLAPGNQPQHF | - | TRBJ1-5 | TRBV7-8 | -
TGTGCCAGCAGCTCGTCCCCCCCAGATACGCAGTATTTT | CASSSSPPDTQYF | - | TRBJ2-3 | TRBV5-4 | -
TGTGCCAGCAGCCAAGGGGGGACAAACGCCTACGAGCAGTACTTC | CASSQGGTNAYEQYF | - | TRBJ2-7 | TRBV3-1/TRBV3-2 | -
TGCGCCAGCAGCCCCCAGAGTCTAGGAGGGGAAGGCTACACCTTC | CASSPQSLGGEGYTF | - | TRBJ1-2 | TRBV5-1 | -
TGCGCCAGCAGCCCGAGCGGACAGGGGGCAAATCAGCCCCAGCATTTT | CASSPSGQGANQPQHF | once | TRBJ1-5 | TRBV5-1 | TRBD1
TGCGCCAGCAGCCAAGGAAATGATGTTCGAGGTGGCTACACCTTC | CASSQGNDVRGGYTF | - | TRBJ1-2 | TRBV4-1 | -
TGTGCCAGCAGCCCCGAGTCTATCTCCTACAATGAGCAGTTCTTC | CASSPESISYNEQFF | - | TRBJ2-1 | TRBV5-4 | -
TGTGCCAGTAGTCCGAGGACAGCTTATAACTATGGCTACACCTTC | CASSPRTAYNYGYTF | - | TRBJ1-2 | TRBV19 | -
TGTGCCAGCAGCTTAGCGGGGTTAGCGGGAGCATCCTACGAGCAGTACTTC | CASSLAGLAGASYEQYF | few | TRBJ2-7 | TRBV7-6 | TRBD2
TGTGCCACCAGTGTCGCGGATACGCAGTATTTT | CATSVADTQYF | - | TRBJ2-3 | TRBV24-1 | -
TGTGCCACCAGCAGTTTTAGGAGCGTCTCTGGAAACACCATATATTTT | CATSSFRSVSGNTIYF | - | TRBJ1-3 | TRBV15 | -
TGCGCCAGCAGCCAGACTAGCGTCGGGGGCAATGAGCAGTTCTTC | CASSQTSVGGNEQFF | - | TRBJ2-1 | TRBV5-1 | TRBD2
TGTGCCAGCAGCCCCGAAGCGGAGATAACCGGGGAGCTGTTTTTT | CASSPEAEITGELFF | - | TRBJ2-2 | TRBV5-5 | -
TGTGCCAGCAGTCACGGGACTAACTACGAGCAGTACTTC | CASSHGTNYEQYF | few | TRBJ2-7 | TRBV28 | TRBD2
TGTGCCAGTAGTGGGACAGGGAACCAGCCCCAGCATTTT | CASSGTGNQPQHF | - | TRBJ1-5 | TRBV19 | TRBD1
TGTGCCAGCAGCTCGGGACTAGCGGCTCAAGAGACCCAGTACTTC | CASSSGLAAQETQYF | - | TRBJ2-5 | TRBV5-4 | TRBD2
TGTGCCAGCTCCCCCCGGGATACGCAGTATTTT | CASSPRDTQYF | - | TRBJ2-3 | TRBV18 | -
TGCAGCGTCAAAAAGGGACTAGCGGGAGACACAGATACGCAGTATTTT | CSVKKGLAGDTDTQYF | - | TRBJ2-3 | TRBV29-1 | TRBD2
TGTGCCAGCAGCGACCAAACGGGACTAGCGGGATCCGATACGCAGTATTTT | CASSDQTGLAGSDTQYF | - | TRBJ2-3 | TRBV11-3 | TRBD2
TGTGCCAGCAGTTTAGGCTGGAGCTCCTACAATGAGCAGTTCTTC | CASSLGWSSYNEQFF | - | TRBJ2-1 | TRBV6-2/TRBV6-3 | -
TGTGCCAGCGCAACGCCGGGGATGGTGAACACTGAAGCTTTCTTT | CASATPGMVNTEAFF | - | TRBJ1-1 | TRBV2 | -
TGTGCCAGCACCCGAGGACACTACACTGAAGCTTTCTTT | CASTRGHYTEAFF | - | TRBJ1-1 | TRBV28 | -
TGTGCCAGCAGTTTATCGTCCGCACAAGAAAAACTGTTTTTT | CASSLSSAQEKLFF | - | TRBJ1-4 | TRBV27 | -
TGTGCCTGGAGTGTTGACAGAGGAAACACCATATATTTT | CAWSVDRGNTIYF | - | TRBJ1-3 | TRBV30 | -
TGTGCCAGCTCACCGCGGACAGGGGGCCAGAACACTGAAGCTTTCTTT | CASSPRTGGQNTEAFF | - | TRBJ1-1 | TRBV18 | TRBD1
TGTGCCTGGAGTCCCGACGGGGATAATTCACCCCTCCACTTT | CAWSPDGDNSPLHF | - | TRBJ1-6 | TRBV30 | -
TGTGCCACCAGCAGAGTTGGGACAGGGCGGACTGAAGCTTTCTTT | CATSRVGTGRTEAFF | - | TRBJ1-1 | TRBV15 | TRBD1
TGCGCCAGCAGCCCTACGGGCGCGGGAACAACCTACAATGAGCAGTTCTTC | CASSPTGAGTTYNEQFF | - | TRBJ2-1 | TRBV5-1 | -
TGCGCCAGCAGCTTGGTCCCCGGGACAGGCTACAATGAGCAGTTCTTC | CASSLVPGTGYNEQFF | - | TRBJ2-1 | TRBV5-1 | TRBD1
TGTGCCAGCAGCCTAGGAGGAGGGGGCAATTCCTACGAGCAGTACTTC | CASSLGGGGNSYEQYF | - | TRBJ2-7 | TRBV7-3 | -
TGTGCCAGCAGCTCGGCCGGGACTAGTGCTGGTGAGCAGTTCTTC | CASSSAGTSAGEQFF | - | TRBJ2-1 | TRBV11-2 | TRBD2
TGTGCCAGCAGGGGGGACAGCAGCAATCAGCCCCAGCATTTT | CASRGDSSNQPQHF | - | TRBJ1-5 | TRBV2 | TRBD1
TGTGCCTGGAGTGGCCGAGGCAGGGGGCAGGTTTCACCCCTCCACTTT | CAWSGRGRGQVSPLHF | - | TRBJ1-6 | TRBV30 | TRBD1
TGCGCCAGCAGCCATAGGACAGGGGGCGGCGAGCAGTACTTC | CASSHRTGGGEQYF | - | TRBJ2-7 | TRBV4-1 | TRBD1
TGTGCCAGCTCACCCCTCCGGTGGGAGAGTACAGAGACCCAGTACTTC | CASSPLRWESTETQYF | once | TRBJ2-5 | TRBV18 | -
TGTGCCAGCGGACAGGGGAACACCGGGGAGCTGTTTTTT | CASGQGNTGELFF | - | TRBJ2-2 | TRBV19 | TRBD1
TGTGCCACCAGTGGGCCCGGGACTAGCGGGAGTGGCTACAATGAGCAGTTCTTC | CATSGPGTSGSGYNEQFF | - | TRBJ2-1 | TRBV24-1 | TRBD2
TGCGCCAGCAGCTTGGGTAGGGGTCAAGAGACCCAGTACTTC | CASSLGRGQETQYF | - | TRBJ2-5 | TRBV5-1 | -
TGTGCCAGCAGCTTAGTGGGAGGGATCTCAGATACGCAGTATTTT | CASSLVGGISDTQYF | - | TRBJ2-3 | TRBV7-3 | TRBD2
TGTGCCAGCAGCCTTAAACCGGGACTAGCGGGAGGGCCCCTCAATGAGCAGTTCTTC | CASSLKPGLAGGPLNEQFF | - | TRBJ2-1 | TRBV7-8 | TRBD2
TGTGCCAGCAGCCAAGCTGGGGCTAGCGGAGGCACAGATACGCAGTATTTT | CASSQAGASGGTDTQYF | - | TRBJ2-3 | TRBV4-2 | TRBD2
TGTGCCAGCAGCTACCACCACAGGGGGGGGGAAGCTTTCTTT | CASSYHHRGGEAFF | - | TRBJ1-1 | TRBV3-1/TRBV3-2 | TRBD1
TGTGCCATCCAGAATCGACAGGGCAATGAGCAGTTCTTC | CAIQNRQGNEQFF | - | TRBJ2-1 | TRBV19 | TRBD1
TGTGCCAGCACTCCCTCGGGTGAAAAACTGTTTTTT | CASTPSGEKLFF | - | TRBJ1-4 | TRBV18 | -